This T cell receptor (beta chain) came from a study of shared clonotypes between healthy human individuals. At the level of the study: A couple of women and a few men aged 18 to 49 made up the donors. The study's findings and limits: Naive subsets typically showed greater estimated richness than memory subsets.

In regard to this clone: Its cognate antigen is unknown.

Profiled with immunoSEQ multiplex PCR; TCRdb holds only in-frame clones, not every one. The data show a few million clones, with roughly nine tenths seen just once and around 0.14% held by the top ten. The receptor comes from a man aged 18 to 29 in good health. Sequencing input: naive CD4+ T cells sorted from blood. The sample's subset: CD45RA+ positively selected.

The chain's CDR3 is CASSIDYEQYF. The CDR3 nucleotides are TGCGCCAGCAGCATTGACTACGAGCAGTACTTC. The chain is built from TRBV5-1 and TRBJ2-7; D not resolved. Germline-derived CDR1 and CDR2 are SGHRS and YFSETQ. The CDR3 covers 11 residues. V lost 4 bases and J 3 bases, leaving 5 bases between the germline ends.